This record concerns one TCR beta chain sequence. Its specificity is not known. Measured with immunoSEQ multiplex PCR; TCRdb has only the in-frame clones, and not every one. The sample comprises about 360 clones, around 63% of which are singletons, and around 23% rests with the top ten. The source of the sample is a study of T cell repertoires in urothelial bladder cancer. Turning to the study itself: Resected lesion stages: three cT0, three cTa, three cT1, three cT2+. Study-wide points: Median infiltrating lymphocyte percentage was roughly 2.2% in carcinoma specimens. A single clone reached 1.5% to 2.5% in benign versus up to about 17% in carcinoma.

The clonotype originates from a human donor with urothelial carcinoma. The sequenced sample consisted of tumor-infiltrating cells from bladder cancer.

The DNA for the CDR3 is TGTGCCAGCAGTCCCGACGGACTAGCCAATGAGCAGTTCTTC. It specifies CASSPDGLANEQFF. The chain is built from TRBV2 and TRBJ2-1; 8 bases align to TRBD2. CDR1 and CDR2 from the germline V gene are SNHLY and FYNNEI. The CDR3 length is 14 residues. Unmatched junction bases numbered 6, after V lost 5 bases and J lost 6 bases. Filled out from reference TRBV2 and TRBJ2-1, the complete variable domain reads EPEVTQTPSHQVTQMGQEVILRCVPISNHLYFYWYRQILGQKVEFLVSFYNNEISEKSEIFDDQFSVERPDGSNFTLKIRSTKLEDSAMYFCASSPDGLANEQFFGPGTRLTVL.